Following are 20 T cell receptor beta chains from one sample sequenced in a study of CD8 T cells in Susac syndrome. The authors reverse transcribed about 0.5 to 1 ug RNA with random hexamers. TCRdb reanalysed the immunoSEQ multiplex PCR reads using MiXCR and keeps one entry per CDR3 protein. The table has some 160,000 distinct CDR3 sequences, 85% to 95% seen once. Sequenced sample: CD8+ T cells from PBMCs. The receptors shown here come from a human donor with multiple sclerosis.

The chain couples TRBV5-1 to TRBJ2-1; D ambiguous. In germline, CDR1 is SGHRS, CDR2 YFSETQ. CDR3 length equals 14 residues. Trimming took off 4 bases at V and 6 bases at J, with 14 bases between the two ends. CDR3 sequence: CASSPRTWGNEQFF. Written as DNA, the CDR3 is TGCGCCAGCAGCCCCCGGACCTGGGGCAATGAGCAGTTCTTC.

The chain uses TRBV29-1 and TRBJ2-7; possibly TRBD1 or TRBD2 for D (5 bases each). The CDR3 is 13 amino acids. Between the trimmed V and J ends, which lost 8 bases and 0 bases, there was a span of 14 bases. In germline, CDR1 is SQVTM, CDR2 ANQGSEA. CDR3 region: CSFQTGTSYEQYF. The DNA for the CDR3 is TGCAGCTTCCAGACTGGGACCTCCTACGAGCAGTACTTC.

This clonotype was seen once. This sequence joins TRBV20-1 and TRBJ2-1; D is ambiguous. This CDR3 region has 15 residues. Germline values: CDR1 DFQATT, CDR2 SNEGSKA (reference sequence). V was trimmed by 2 bases and J by 2 bases, leaving 13 bases between them. This CDR3 reads CSARSKLRTYNEQFF. CDR3 DNA sequence: TGCAGTGCTAGATCGAAGCTGAGGACCTACAATGAGCAGTTCTTC.

The CDR3 protein is CASSEGTGGLQPQHF. Written as DNA, the CDR3 is TGTGCCAGCAGTGAGGGGACAGGGGGCTTGCAGCCCCAGCATTTT. The V call is TRBV27, the J call TRBJ1-5, with 12 bases that match TRBD1. The CDR3 covers 15 residues. V shed 5 bases and J 7 bases; nucleotides not matched to a gene: 6. Looked up from germline, CDR1 is MNHEY and CDR2 is SMNVEV (reference sequence).

The genes are TRBV28 and TRBJ1-5; the D gene is possibly TRBD1 (6 bases). The CDR3 has 17 residues. With 5 bases removed from V and 5 bases from J, the gap between germline ends came to 22 bases. Per germline, CDR1 MDHEN and CDR2 SYDVKM. As DNA, the CDR3 is TGTGCCAGCAGTCCCGCGACTCTGCTGGGGGGGCATCAGCCCCAGCATTTT. Protein: CASSPATLLGGHQPQHF. The whole variable domain, remainder taken from reference TRBV28 and TRBJ1-5, is DVKVTQSSRYLVKRTGEKVFLECVQDMDHENMFWYRQDPGLGLRLIYFSYDVKMKEKGDIPEGYSVSREKKERFSLILESASTNQTSMYLCASSPATLLGGHQPQHFGDGTRLSIL.

The CDR3 DNA is TGTGCTAGTGGACCACCGGGGGAGCCCCAGCATTTT. It translates to CASGPPGEPQHF. The rearrangement joins TRBV12-5 to TRBJ1-5, with D possibly TRBD1 on 5 matching bases. Between the trimmed V and J ends, which lost 6 bases and 8 bases, there was a span of 11 bases. The germline CDR1 and CDR2 sequences are LGHNT and FRNRAP. There are 12 residues in the CDR3.

The chain employs TRBV28 and TRBJ2-2, with 8 positions matching TRBD2. The germline CDR1 and CDR2 sequences are MDHEN and SYDVKM. The CDR3 consists of 16 residues. After removal of 4 bases from V and 5 bases from J, the junction contained 9 bases not matched to a gene. CDR3 nucleotide sequence: TGTGCCAGCAGTTCACCAAGCGGGAGCGGAACCGGGGAGCTGTTTTTT. Protein product: CASSSPSGSGTGELFF.

CDR3 loop: CASSLGQATDEQYF. The DNA of the CDR3 is TGCGCCAGCAGCTTGGGGCAGGCTACCGACGAGCAGTACTTC. The chain uses TRBV5-1 and TRBJ2-7; no clear D gene. Trimming stripped 0 bases from V and 5 bases from J, with 12 bases between. Germline CDR1 reads SGHRS; CDR2 reads YFSETQ. This CDR3 spans 14 amino acids.

This clonotype was detected only once. CDR3 region: CASSDQGASDTQYF. In DNA form, the CDR3 reads TGTGCCAGCAGTGATCAGGGGGCCTCAGATACGCAGTATTTT. This chain uses TRBV6-4 with TRBJ2-3; 8 nucleotides align to TRBD1. The CDR3 is made up of 14 amino acids. The germline CDR1 and CDR2 sequences are MRHNA and SNTAGT. The ends lost 3 bases at V and 4 bases at J; junction bases unmatched: 3.

This chain joins TRBV29-1 and TRBJ1-2, with 8 bases that match TRBD1. The germline V gene encodes CDR1 SQVTM and CDR2 ANQGSEA. CDR3 size: 11 residues. After removal of 6 bases from V and 7 bases from J, the junction contained 4 bases not matched to a gene. Here the CDR3 reads CSVGDRGGYTF. CDR3 nucleotides: TGCAGCGTGGGCGACAGGGGTGGCTACACCTTC.

This chain links TRBV13 with TRBJ2-5; 9 positions agree with TRBD1. Germline assignment: CDR1 PRHDT and CDR2 FYEKMQ (reference sequence). The CDR3 runs 16 residues. V gave up 5 bases and J gave up 2 bases; unmatched junction bases: 9. Written as DNA, the CDR3 is TGTGCCAGCAGCGCCGCCATACAGGGGGCTCAAGAGACCCAGTACTTC. Amino acid sequence: CASSAAIQGAQETQYF.

The V and J genes are TRBV29-1 and TRBJ2-2; tentatively, D is TRBD1 (6 bases). Germline V gene sequence: CDR1 SQVTM, CDR2 ANQGSEA. V was shortened by 4 bases and J by 5 bases, with 8 bases between the two germline ends. The CDR3 is 12 amino acids. This CDR3 reads CSVVQGTGELFF. DNA for the CDR3: TGCAGCGTTGTACAGGGTACCGGGGAGCTGTTTTTT.

CDR3 amino acids: CASRLRTNQPQHF. The CDR3 DNA is TGTGCCAGCAGACTTCGGACTAATCAGCCCCAGCATTTT. V usage is TRBV6-5 and J usage is TRBJ1-5; D not certain. V was pared by 6 bases and J by 4 bases, with 10 bases between. Germline V gene lookup returns CDR1 MNHEY and CDR2 SVGAGI. The CDR3 loop spans 13 amino acids.

The CDR3 DNA sequence: TGTGCCAGCACACAAAGTCCCTACAATGAGCAGTTCTTC. Protein: CASTQSPYNEQFF. V is TRBV27 and J is TRBJ2-1; D not certain. Trimming left V 7 bases short and J 2 bases short, with 9 bases between. CDR1 is MNHEY, CDR2 SMNVEV, per germline (reference sequence). The length of the CDR3 is 13 residues.

This sequence joins TRBV7-8 and TRBJ2-5; TRBD2 is a possible D gene (5 bases). Germline V gene lookup returns CDR1 SGHVS and CDR2 FQNEAQ. This CDR3 is 15 amino acids long. The V end lost 3 bases, the J end lost 4 bases, and 15 bases lay between the germline ends. Here the CDR3 reads CASSFSRGEGETQYF. The CDR3 region has the DNA TGTGCCAGCAGCTTTTCTCGGGGTGAGGGAGAGACCCAGTACTTC.

The chain uses TRBV4-1 and TRBJ1-1, with unresolved D. V lost 4 bases, J lost 0 bases, and 9 bases lay in between. Germline CDR1 MGHRA, CDR2 YSYEKL. This CDR3 is 14 amino acids long. The CDR3 loop reads CASSPQGMNTEAFF. The CDR3 DNA reads as TGCGCCAGCAGCCCCCAAGGTATGAACACTGAAGCTTTCTTT.

This clonotype was recorded once. The V and J genes are TRBV27 and TRBJ2-4; D possibly uses TRBD1 or TRBD2 (7 bases each). V was trimmed by 3 bases and J by 4 bases, leaving 19 bases between them. Germline lookup yields CDR1 MNHEY and CDR2 SMNVEV (reference sequence). The CDR3 has 17 amino acids. The CDR3 nucleotides read TGTGCCAGCAGTTTTTTGACAGGGAGGGGAAGGAAAAACATTCAGTACTTC. Amino acids: CASSFLTGRGRKNIQYF.

This sequence joins TRBV11-2 and TRBJ2-3; a possible D gene is TRBD2 (6 bases). This CDR3 is 14 amino acids long. Trimming removed 5 bases from V and 1 base from J, with 10 bases in between. CDR1 SGHAT and CDR2 FQNNGV come from the germline V gene. Here the CDR3 reads CASSPRDGTDTQYF. DNA for the CDR3: TGTGCCAGCAGCCCGCGGGACGGCACAGATACGCAGTATTTT.

The chain links TRBV28 to TRBJ2-3; a possible D gene is TRBD1 (5 bases). Germline V gene sequence: CDR1 MDHEN, CDR2 SYDVKM. This CDR3 comprises 13 residues. The V end lost 7 bases, the J end lost 5 bases, and 13 bases lay between the germline ends. The CDR3 coding sequence is TGTGCCAGCACTCGAGTAAGGGGAGATACGCAGTATTTT. Translating it yields CASTRVRGDTQYF.

This chain links TRBV30 with TRBJ2-1, with D maybe TRBD1 (5 bases). The CDR3 is 15 amino acids. Germline V gene data show CDR1 as GTSNPN and CDR2 as SVGIG (reference sequence). Trimming stripped 1 base from V and 0 bases from J, with 10 bases between. The DNA for the CDR3 is TGTGCCTGGAGTGGTCTCAGGGACTCCTACAATGAGCAGTTCTTC. Its translation: CAWSGLRDSYNEQFF. Based on the CDR3 plus reference TRBV30 and TRBJ2-1, the full variable domain is SQTIHQWPATLVQPVGSPLSLECTVEGTSNPNLYWYRQAAGRGLQLLFYSVGIGQISSEVPQNLSASRPQDRQFILSSKKLLLSDSGFYLCAWSGLRDSYNEQFFGPGTRLTVL.